This TCR beta chain comes out of a study of human T cells and chemical hapten exposure. Time point noted: healthy volunteer bleed at 6 weeks. Total RNA was isolated from unfractionated whole blood. This clonotype was recorded many times. TCRdb redid the calling of the RACE reads with MiXCR, one entry per CDR3 protein. The top ten clones hold about 1.7% of a sample with 60,000 to 90,000 distinct CDR3 sequences, around 9.3% of them seen once. CDR3 length: 14 residues. Germline CDR1 SQVTM, CDR2 ANQGSEA. V lost 8 bases and J lost 2, with 18 bases in between. The clonotype was recovered from a female donor in good health. Some clones in this sample may be carry-over from other donors' samples. The V gene is TRBV29-1, the J gene TRBJ2-5; D tentatively reads TRBD1 or TRBD2 (5 bases each). The sequenced material came from whole blood. The CDR3 DNA follows: TGCAGCCTTCGGGACGGTACGGTGCAAGAGACCCAGTACTTC. Its translation: CSLRDGTVQETQYF.